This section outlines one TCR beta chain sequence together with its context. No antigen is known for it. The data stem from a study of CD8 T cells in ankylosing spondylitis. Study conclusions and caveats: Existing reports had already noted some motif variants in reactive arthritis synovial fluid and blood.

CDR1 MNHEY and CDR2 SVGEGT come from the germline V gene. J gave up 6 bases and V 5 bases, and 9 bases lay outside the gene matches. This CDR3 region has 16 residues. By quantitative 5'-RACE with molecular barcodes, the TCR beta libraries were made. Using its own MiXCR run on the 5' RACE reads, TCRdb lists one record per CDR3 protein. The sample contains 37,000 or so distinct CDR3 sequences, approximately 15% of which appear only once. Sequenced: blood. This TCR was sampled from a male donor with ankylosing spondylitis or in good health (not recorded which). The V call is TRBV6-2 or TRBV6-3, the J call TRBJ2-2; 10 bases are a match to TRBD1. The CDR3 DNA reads TGTGCCAGCAGTGTGACAGGGGGCGAAGGTGCCGGGGAGCTGTTTTTT. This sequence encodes CASSVTGGEGAGELFF.